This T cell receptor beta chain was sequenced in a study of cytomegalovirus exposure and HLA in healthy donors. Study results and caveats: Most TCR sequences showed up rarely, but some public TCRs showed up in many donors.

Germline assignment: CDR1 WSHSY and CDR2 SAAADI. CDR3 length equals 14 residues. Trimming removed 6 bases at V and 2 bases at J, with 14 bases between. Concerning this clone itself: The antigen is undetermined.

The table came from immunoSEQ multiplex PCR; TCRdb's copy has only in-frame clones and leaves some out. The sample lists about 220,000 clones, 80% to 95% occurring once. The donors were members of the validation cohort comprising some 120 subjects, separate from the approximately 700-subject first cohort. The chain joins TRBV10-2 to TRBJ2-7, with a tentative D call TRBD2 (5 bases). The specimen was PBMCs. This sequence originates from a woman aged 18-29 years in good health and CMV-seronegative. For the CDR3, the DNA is TGCGCCAGCAGCGCCAGGACTCTTACCTACGAGCAGTACTTC. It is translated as CASSARTLTYEQYF.